This TCR beta chain originates from a study of T cells in Graves' hyperthyroidism and ophthalmopathy. Out of over 9 ml of fresh peripheral blood came the PBMCs. The source material, RNA transcripts, was used to amplify TCR beta CDR3 regions. The primer set for the first-round RT-PCR of the TCR CDR3 was HTBI. MiXCR, applied by TCRdb to the multiplex PCR reads, yields one record per CDR3 protein. Of 650,000 to 750,000 distinct CDR3 sequences in the sample, around 13% were seen once. The source of this sequence is a young woman with Graves' hyperthyroidism. The sequenced sample consisted of blood.

In nucleotides, the CDR3 is TGTGCCAGCAGCCAAGTGGGGACAGGGGCCTCCTACGAGCAGTACTTC. Its protein product is CASSQVGTGASYEQYF. The rearrangement links TRBV4-2 to TRBJ2-7; 10 bases are shared with TRBD1. The germline V gene encodes CDR1 LGHNA and CDR2 YNFKEQ. CDR3 length: 16 amino acids. J lost 0 bases, V lost 1 base, and 3 bases had no gene match.